The next 22 T cell receptor beta chains were all read from a single sample in a study of human T cells and chemical hapten exposure. MiXCR, applied by TCRdb to the RACE reads, yields one record per CDR3 protein. The sample consists of some 90,000 distinct CDR3 sequences, 8.5% to 9% of them appearing once. The time point denotes: pre-sensitization, week 0. As to treatment: therapeutic diphenylcyclopropenone sensitization with weekly scalp DPC. The starting material was whole blood, obtained in connection with sensitization to the hapten diphenylcyclopropenone (DPC). The receptors shown here come from a man in his forties or fifties with alopecia areata. Some clones in this sample may be carry-over from other donors' samples.

This clonotype was detected a few times. The chain joins TRBV20-1 to TRBJ2-1; 7 bases fit TRBD2. The CDR3 length is 18 residues. Germline V lookup: CDR1 DFQATT, CDR2 SNEGSKA (reference sequence). Trimming cost V 3 bases and J 0 bases; bases outside gene matches: 14. The CDR3 protein is CSARMTRSGPNSYNEQFF. The CDR3 DNA sequence: TGCAGTGCTAGGATGACTCGTAGCGGGCCAAACTCCTACAATGAGCAGTTCTTC.

This clonotype was observed a handful of times. This rearrangement joins TRBV7-3 to TRBJ2-1; TRBD2 might be the D (7 bases). V was pared by 7 bases and J by 0 bases, with 19 bases between. Looked up from germline, CDR1 is SGHTA and CDR2 is FQGTGA. The CDR3 is 17 amino acids. CDR3 residues: CASKVEGGASSYNEQFF. In DNA form, the CDR3 reads TGTGCCAGCAAGGTGGAGGGGGGGGCCAGCTCCTACAATGAGCAGTTCTTC.

The V and J genes are TRBV18 and TRBJ2-4; tentative D call: TRBD1 (6 bases). Germline V gene sequence: CDR1 KGHSH, CDR2 LQKENI. Trimming stripped 3 bases from V and 6 bases from J, with 15 bases between. The CDR3 has 15 residues. DNA of the CDR3: TGTGCCAGCTCACCGGAACAGGGCGTAACAAACATTCAGTACTTC. Amino acids: CASSPEQGVTNIQYF.

This clonotype occurred a few times. The rearrangement joins TRBV5-1 to TRBJ2-2, with 8 bases that match TRBD1. The V and J ends lost 0 bases and 7 bases, in that order; junction bases with no gene match: 11. Looked up from germline, CDR1 is SGHRS and CDR2 is YFSETQ. CDR3 length equals 17 residues. The CDR3 spells CASSLVAQGASNGELFF. The CDR3 bases are TGCGCCAGCAGCTTGGTAGCCCAGGGGGCGAGTAACGGGGAGCTGTTTTTT.

This clonotype turned up a few times. The V and J genes are TRBV3-1 and TRBJ2-7, with D possibly matching TRBD1 (5 bases). The CDR3 totals 15 residues. Trimming cost V 0 bases and J 3 bases, with 12 bases left between them. Germline CDR1 and CDR2: LGHDT and YNNKEL (reference sequence). The chain's CDR3 is CASSQEARAHYEQYF. DNA of the CDR3: TGTGCCAGCAGCCAAGAGGCCAGGGCCCACTACGAGCAGTACTTC.

This clonotype was found a few times. The genes are TRBV20-1 and TRBJ1-2; D not certain. Germline V CDR1 and CDR2: DFQATT, SNEGSKA (reference sequence). The CDR3 is made up of 11 amino acids. V was pared by 0 bases and J by 8 bases, with 7 bases between. For the CDR3, the DNA is TGCAGTGCTAGAGAGGATAGCGGCTACACCTTC. Residues: CSAREDSGYTF.

In this sample, this clonotype turned up a few times. The rearrangement joins TRBV7-2 to TRBJ1-1; D might be TRBD1 (5 bases). Looked up from germline, CDR1 is SGHTA and CDR2 is FQGNSA. Trimming removed 4 bases at V and 8 bases at J, with 14 bases between. The CDR3 has 13 amino acids. CDR3 DNA sequence: TGTGCCAGCAGCTCGAGTGTAACAGGCGAAGCTTTCTTT. This gives the protein CASSSSVTGEAFF.

As regards this clonotype: This may come from a read error, since a much larger clone is one base off. This chain uses TRBV2 with TRBJ1-1; D gene unclear. The V end was cut by 3 bases, the J end by 4 bases, with 12 bases between. The CDR3 totals 14 residues. Looked up from germline, CDR1 is SNHLY and CDR2 is FYNNEI. The CDR3 bases are TGTGCCAGCAGTGATTCCCCCGGGTTCACTGAAGCTTTCTTT. It specifies CASSDSPGFTEAFF.

This clonotype was recorded many times. The chain recombines TRBV27 with TRBJ1-1; unclear D gene. The CDR3 has 13 residues. V gave up 3 bases and J gave up 6 bases, with 11 bases separating them. The germline V gene has CDR1 MNHEY and CDR2 SMNVEV (reference sequence). The CDR3 loop is CASSFRTAAEAFF. Here the CDR3 DNA reads TGTGCCAGCAGTTTCAGGACCGCAGCTGAAGCTTTCTTT.

The chain links TRBV24-1 to TRBJ2-6; D possibly corresponds to TRBD1 (6 bases). The germline gives CDR1 KGHDR, CDR2 SFDVKD. V lost 3 bases to trimming and J lost 3 bases, with 8 bases between them. The CDR3 is 15 residues long. CDR3: CATSDTGYGANVLTF. The DNA of the CDR3 is TGTGCCACCAGTGATACAGGGTATGGGGCCAACGTCCTGACTTTC.

The chain combines TRBV10-3 with TRBJ2-3; D is possibly TRBD1 (6 bases). Deletions cut 4 bases from V and 3 bases from J, with 14 bases between. Germline values: CDR1 ENHRY, CDR2 SYGVKD. This CDR3 spans 15 amino acids. CDR3 region: CAISGTGHTTDTQYF. CDR3 DNA: TGTGCCATCAGTGGCACGGGACACACAACAGATACGCAGTATTTT.

The rearrangement joins TRBV2 to TRBJ2-3, with TRBD2 identical over 10 bases. Trimming at V came to 6 bases and at J to 3 bases, leaving 0 bases not matched to a gene. Germline loops: CDR1 SNHLY, CDR2 FYNNEI. CDR3 size: 13 residues. The CDR3 nucleotides read TGTGCCAGCAGGGGACTAGCGACAGATACGCAGTATTTT. This encodes CASRGLATDTQYF.

This clonotype was detected ten times or more. The chain recombines TRBV7-6 with TRBJ2-3, with D perhaps TRBD2 (6 bases). CDR3 length equals 15 residues. Germline V gene sequence: CDR1 SGHVS, CDR2 FNYEAQ. Trimming pared 1 base from V and 2 bases from J, leaving 10 bases between. This CDR3 is CASSLGGLNTDTQYF. The CDR3 DNA reads as TGTGCCAGCAGCTTAGGGGGACTGAACACAGATACGCAGTATTTT.

This clonotype has ten or more counts. The J gene is TRBJ1-1, the V gene TRBV29-1; D is ambiguous. In germline, CDR1 is SQVTM, CDR2 ANQGSEA. The CDR3 extends over 14 amino acids. CDR3: CTAGELRRDTEAFF. In DNA form, the CDR3 reads TGCACCGCGGGAGAACTCCGCCGGGACACTGAAGCTTTCTTT.

This clonotype was detected a few times. The J gene is TRBJ2-3, the V gene TRBV2, with D unresolved. Looked up from germline, CDR1 is SNHLY and CDR2 is FYNNEI. This CDR3 comprises 14 residues. Trimming took 2 bases from V and 4 from J, leaving 10 bases between them. CDR3 amino acids: CASSEQDGADTQYF. Here the CDR3 DNA reads TGTGCCAGCAGTGAACAAGATGGTGCAGATACGCAGTATTTT.

This clonotype appeared a few times. This chain connects TRBV6-6 to TRBJ2-1, with D perhaps matching TRBD1 or TRBD2 (5 bases each). Germline V gene sequence: CDR1 MNHNY, CDR2 SVGAGI (reference sequence). The germline V and J ends were trimmed by 7 bases and 8 bases, with 21 bases remaining between them. The CDR3 spans 15 residues. The CDR3 spells CASTTILQGVDEQFF. CDR3 DNA sequence: TGTGCCAGCACGACCATTCTCCAGGGAGTCGATGAGCAGTTCTTC.

This clonotype was observed a few times. The chain employs TRBV5-1 and TRBJ2-2; D is ambiguous. V was clipped by 1 base and J by 6 bases, with 13 bases between them. The CDR3 covers 15 residues. CDR1 is SGHRS, CDR2 YFSETQ, per germline. CDR3 in amino acids: CASSLREAVAGELFF. In DNA, the CDR3 is TGCGCCAGCAGCTTGCGTGAGGCTGTGGCCGGGGAGCTGTTTTTT.

This clonotype was seen only a few times. The J gene is TRBJ1-3, the V gene TRBV29-1; 8 nucleotides match TRBD1. The CDR3 covers 12 residues. Per germline, CDR1 SQVTM and CDR2 ANQGSEA. J lost 8 bases, V lost 6 bases, and 6 bases had no gene match. CDR3 bases: TGCAGCGTCTCGACAGGGGCTTACACCATATATTTT. Protein product: CSVSTGAYTIYF.

The chain is built from TRBV28 and TRBJ2-2; 9 nucleotides line up with TRBD2. The CDR3 has 15 amino acids. The V gene's germline CDR1 is MDHEN and CDR2 SYDVKM. Trimming at V came to 7 bases and at J to 4 bases, leaving 7 bases not matched to a gene. DNA of the CDR3: TGTGCCAGCAAGAAGGCGGGAGGGGGCACCGGGGAGCTGTTTTTT. This translates into CASKKAGGGTGELFF.

The table lists this clonotype with a few counts. The rearrangement uses TRBV20-1 and TRBJ2-7, with D possibly matching TRBD2 (6 bases). CDR1 is DFQATT, CDR2 SNEGSKA, per germline (reference sequence). V lost 3 bases to trimming and J lost 0 bases, with 21 bases between them. This CDR3 is built from 17 residues. DNA of the CDR3: TGCAGTGCTAGTGGGACCGGAGGTAGCGGTAGCTCCTACGAGCAGTACTTC. Its protein is CSASGTGGSGSSYEQYF.

This clonotype appeared a few times. The chain carries TRBV30 and TRBJ2-1; 7 bases are a match to TRBD2. CDR1 and CDR2 (germline): GTSNPN, SVGIG (reference sequence). The CDR3 runs 15 residues. With V trimmed by 3 bases and J by 5 bases, 10 bases remained unmatched. CDR3 protein: CAWSPEGLRNNEQFF. CDR3 nucleotide sequence: TGTGCCTGGAGCCCCGAGGGACTACGTAACAATGAGCAGTTCTTC.

The rearrangement links TRBV7-9 to TRBJ2-2; D not certain. Germline V gives CDR1 SEHNR, CDR2 FQNEAQ (reference sequence). The ends were cut back, 2 bases at V and 2 bases at J, with 6 bases in the middle. The CDR3 runs to 14 residues. Here the CDR3 reads CASSLSHNTGELFF. The CDR3 bases are TGTGCCAGCAGCTTATCTCACAACACCGGGGAGCTGTTTTTT.